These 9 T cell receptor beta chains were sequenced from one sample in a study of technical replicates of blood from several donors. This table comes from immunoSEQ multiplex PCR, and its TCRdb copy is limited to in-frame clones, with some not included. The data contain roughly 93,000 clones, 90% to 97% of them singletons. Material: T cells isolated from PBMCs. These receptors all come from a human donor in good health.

CDR3 coding DNA: TGTGCCAGCAGCCCCGACGGGACAGAGAACACTGAAGCTTTCTTT. It translates to CASSPDGTENTEAFF. The chain combines TRBV7-9 with TRBJ1-1; TRBD1 matches 7 bases. Losses at the gene ends were 5 bases for V and 1 base for J; bases not matched to a gene: 7. This CDR3 comprises 15 residues. Germline-derived CDR1 and CDR2 are SEHNR and FQNEAQ (reference sequence).

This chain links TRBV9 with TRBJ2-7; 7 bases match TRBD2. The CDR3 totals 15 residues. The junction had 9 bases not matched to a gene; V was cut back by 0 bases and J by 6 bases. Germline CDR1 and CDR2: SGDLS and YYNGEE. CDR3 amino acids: CASSVAEGRGSEQYF. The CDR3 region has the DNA TGTGCCAGCAGCGTAGCAGAGGGGAGGGGCTCCGAGCAGTACTTC.

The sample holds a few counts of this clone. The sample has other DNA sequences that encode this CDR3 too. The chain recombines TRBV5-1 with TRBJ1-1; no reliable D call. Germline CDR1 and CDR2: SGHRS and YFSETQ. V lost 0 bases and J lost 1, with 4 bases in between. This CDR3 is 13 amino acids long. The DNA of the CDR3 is TGCGCCAGCAGCTTGGCCGGGAACACTGAAGCTTTCTTT. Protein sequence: CASSLAGNTEAFF. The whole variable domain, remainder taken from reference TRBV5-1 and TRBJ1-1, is KAGVTQTPRYLIKTRGQQVTLSCSPISGHRSVSWYQQTPGQGLQFLFEYFSETQRNKGNFPGRFSGRQFSNSRSEMNVSTLELGDSALYLCASSLAGNTEAFFGQGTRLTVV.

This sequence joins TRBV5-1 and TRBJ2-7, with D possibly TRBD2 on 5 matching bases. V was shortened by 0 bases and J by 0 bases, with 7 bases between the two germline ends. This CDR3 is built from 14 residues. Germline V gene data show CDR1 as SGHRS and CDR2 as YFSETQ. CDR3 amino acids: CASSLGTPSYEQYF. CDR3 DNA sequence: TGCGCCAGCAGCTTGGGGACTCCCTCCTACGAGCAGTACTTC.

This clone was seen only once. CDR3 protein: CASSPVWLAGGQNTGELFF. The CDR3 DNA is TGTGCCAGCAGCCCCGTCTGGCTAGCGGGAGGGCAGAACACCGGGGAGCTGTTTTTT. V usage is TRBV13 and J usage is TRBJ2-2; 12 bases are shared with TRBD2. The V gene's germline CDR1 is PRHDT and CDR2 FYEKMQ (reference sequence). Trimming cost V 5 bases and J 1 base; bases outside gene matches: 11. This CDR3 region has 19 residues. Drawing the rest from reference TRBV13 and TRBJ2-2, the complete variable domain is AAGVIQSPRHLIKEKRETATLKCYPIPRHDTVYWYQQGPGQDPQFLISFYEKMQSDKGSIPDRFSAQQFSDYHSELNMSSLELGDSALYFCASSPVWLAGGQNTGELFFGEGSRLTVL.

Written as DNA, the CDR3 is TGTGCCAGCAGCGGGAGTACAGATACGCAGTATTTT. Translating gives CASSGSTDTQYF. J is TRBJ2-3 and V is TRBV25-1; weak D call: TRBD2 (6 bases). Germline assignment: CDR1 MGHDK and CDR2 SYGVNS. V was trimmed by 6 bases and J by 3 bases, leaving 7 bases between them. This CDR3 is built from 12 residues.

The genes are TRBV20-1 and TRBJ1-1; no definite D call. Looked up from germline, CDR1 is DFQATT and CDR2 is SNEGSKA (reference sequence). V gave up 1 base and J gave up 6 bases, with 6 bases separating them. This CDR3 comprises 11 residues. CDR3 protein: CSARGAPEAFF. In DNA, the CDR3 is TGCAGTGCTAGAGGCGCTCCTGAAGCTTTCTTT.

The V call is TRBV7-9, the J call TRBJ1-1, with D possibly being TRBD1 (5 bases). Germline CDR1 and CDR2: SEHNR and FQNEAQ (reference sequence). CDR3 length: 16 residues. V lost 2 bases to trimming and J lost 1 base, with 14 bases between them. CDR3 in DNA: TGTGCCAGCAGCTTACATGGGGCGCAGGGGAACACTGAAGCTTTCTTT. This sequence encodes CASSLHGAQGNTEAFF. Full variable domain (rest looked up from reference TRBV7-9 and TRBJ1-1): DTGVSQNPRHKITKRGQNVTFRCDPISEHNRLYWYRQTLGQGPEFLTYFQNEAQLEKSRLLSDRFSAERPKGSFSTLEIQRTEQGDSAMYLCASSLHGAQGNTEAFFGQGTRLTVV.

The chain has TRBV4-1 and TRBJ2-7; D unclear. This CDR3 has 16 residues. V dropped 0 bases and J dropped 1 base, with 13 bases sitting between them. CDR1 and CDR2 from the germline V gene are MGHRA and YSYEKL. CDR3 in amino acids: CASSQDERARSYEQYF. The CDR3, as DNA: TGCGCCAGCAGCCAAGACGAAAGAGCTCGGTCCTACGAGCAGTACTTC.